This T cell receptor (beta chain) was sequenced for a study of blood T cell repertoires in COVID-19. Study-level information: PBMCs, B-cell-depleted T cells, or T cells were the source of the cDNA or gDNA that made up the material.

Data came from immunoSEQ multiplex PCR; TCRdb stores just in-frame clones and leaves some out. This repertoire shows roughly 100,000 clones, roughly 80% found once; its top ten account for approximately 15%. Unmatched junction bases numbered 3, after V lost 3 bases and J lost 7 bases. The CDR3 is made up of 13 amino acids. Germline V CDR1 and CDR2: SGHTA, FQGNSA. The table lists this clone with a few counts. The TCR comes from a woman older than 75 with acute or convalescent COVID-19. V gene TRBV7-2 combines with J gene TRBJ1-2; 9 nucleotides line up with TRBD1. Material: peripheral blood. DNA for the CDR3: TGTGCCAGCAGCTTGAGGGACAGGGTTGGCTACACCTTC. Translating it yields CASSLRDRVGYTF.